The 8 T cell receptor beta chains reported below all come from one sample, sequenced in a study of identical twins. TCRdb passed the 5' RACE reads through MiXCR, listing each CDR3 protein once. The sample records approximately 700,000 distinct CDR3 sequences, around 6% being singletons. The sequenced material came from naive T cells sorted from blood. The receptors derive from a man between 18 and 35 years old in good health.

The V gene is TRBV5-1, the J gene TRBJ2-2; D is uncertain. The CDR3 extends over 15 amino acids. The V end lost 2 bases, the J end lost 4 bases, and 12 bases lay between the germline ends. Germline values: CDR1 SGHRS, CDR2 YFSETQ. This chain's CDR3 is CASSFTKELTGELFF. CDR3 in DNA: TGCGCCAGCAGCTTCACTAAGGAGCTCACCGGGGAGCTGTTTTTT.

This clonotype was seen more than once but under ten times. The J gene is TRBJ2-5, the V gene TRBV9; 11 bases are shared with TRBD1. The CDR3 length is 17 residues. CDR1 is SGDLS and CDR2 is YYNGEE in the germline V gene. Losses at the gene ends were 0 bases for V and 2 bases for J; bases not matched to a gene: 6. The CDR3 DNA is TGTGCCAGCAGCGTAGCCCCCGGGACAGGGGGTCAAGAGACCCAGTACTTC. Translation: CASSVAPGTGGQETQYF.

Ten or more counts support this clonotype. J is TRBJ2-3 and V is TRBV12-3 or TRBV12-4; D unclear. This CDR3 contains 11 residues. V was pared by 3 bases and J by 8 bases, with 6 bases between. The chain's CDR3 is CASSFPVTQYF. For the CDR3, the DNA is TGTGCCAGCAGTTTCCCGGTTACGCAGTATTTT.

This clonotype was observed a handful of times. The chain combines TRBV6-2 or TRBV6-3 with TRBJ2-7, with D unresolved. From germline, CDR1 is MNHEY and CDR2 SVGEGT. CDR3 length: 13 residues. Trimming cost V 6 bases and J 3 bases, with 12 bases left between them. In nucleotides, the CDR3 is TGTGCCAGCAGCTACGGACCCTACTACGAGCAGTACTTC. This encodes CASSYGPYYEQYF.

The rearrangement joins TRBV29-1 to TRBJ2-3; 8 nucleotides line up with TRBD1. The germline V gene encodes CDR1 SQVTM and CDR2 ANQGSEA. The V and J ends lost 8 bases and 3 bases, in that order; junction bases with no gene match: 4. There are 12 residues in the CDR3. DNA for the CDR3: TGCAGCTTTGGACAGGGTACAGATACGCAGTATTTT. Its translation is CSFGQGTDTQYF.

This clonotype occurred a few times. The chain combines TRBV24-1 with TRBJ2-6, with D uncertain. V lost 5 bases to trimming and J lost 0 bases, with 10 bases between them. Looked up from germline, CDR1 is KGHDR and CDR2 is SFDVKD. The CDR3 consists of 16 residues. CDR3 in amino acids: CATSAPGVSGANVLTF. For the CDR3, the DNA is TGTGCCACCAGTGCTCCCGGCGTCTCTGGGGCCAACGTCCTGACTTTC.

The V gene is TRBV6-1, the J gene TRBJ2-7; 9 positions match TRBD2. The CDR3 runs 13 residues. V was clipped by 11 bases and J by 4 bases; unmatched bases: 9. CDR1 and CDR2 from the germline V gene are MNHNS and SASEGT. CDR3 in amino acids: CAPTRREGYEQYV. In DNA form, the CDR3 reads TGTGCCCCCACTAGGCGGGAGGGTTACGAGCAGTACGTC.

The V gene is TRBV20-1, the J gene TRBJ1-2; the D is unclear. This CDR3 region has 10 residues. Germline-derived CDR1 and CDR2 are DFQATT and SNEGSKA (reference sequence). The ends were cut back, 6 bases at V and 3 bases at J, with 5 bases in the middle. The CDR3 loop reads CSAYHYGYTF. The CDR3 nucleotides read TGCAGTGCCTATCACTATGGCTACACCTTC.